This T cell receptor (beta chain) was retrieved from a study of radiation and T cells in renal cell carcinoma. Study-level findings and limits: Baseline intratumoral clonotype presence is unknown without pretreatment biopsies.

Generated by immunoSEQ multiplex PCR, the TCRdb table keeps only in-frame clones and is missing some. The data show fewer than 85,000 clones, with 89% seen just once and more than 4.5% held by the top ten. On this clone itself: Its antigen remains unidentified. At one boundary the junction diverges from the germline segment, which might be a read error.

The sample's time point: blood 4 weeks post-SBRT, at nephrectomy. Treatment given: 15 Gy SBRT to primary tumor, nephrectomy 4 weeks later. Nephrectomy followed 15 Gy stereotactic body radiation by 4 weeks. After SBRT, blood was collected at 2 and 4 weeks, plus baseline. The tumor was a clear cell renal cell carcinoma. This CDR3 contains 14 residues. Germline CDR1 SGHAT, CDR2 FQNNGV. The chain combines TRBV11-2 with TRBJ1-2; D possibly corresponds to TRBD1 (6 bases). This material consisted of blood, taken from a patient whose treatment included radiotherapy and nephrectomy. The sequence came from a woman in her 70s with renal cell carcinoma. The CDR3 sequence is CAGSLDRWGYGYTF. As DNA, the CDR3 is TGTGCCGGCAGCCTCGACAGGTGGGGCTATGGCTACACCTTC.